Included here is one T cell receptor (beta chain) sequence, with context. This clone appeared a few times. What this receptor recognizes is not known. Base qualities are missing; no much larger clone stands one base away. TCR beta CDR3 regions were sequenced from DNA using the immunoSEQ Assay. The authors processed their data as follows. To compute T cell density, TCR beta template counts were normalized to usable DNA, which was estimated by amplifying housekeeping genes. The preseqR package was used to estimate richness by extrapolating to 400,000 templates for PBMC samples and to 120,000 templates for tissue samples. Clonality was calculated as one minus Pielou's evenness. To identify tissue-enriched TCRs, differential abundance testing was run on productive amino-acid clonotypes with a minimum total count of 5 and an alpha of 0.1. The Jaccard Index and the Morisita Overlap Index were used to quantify repertoire overlap between compartments. GLIPH grouped TCR beta CDR3s together with public tetramer-defined viral CDR3s, and a viral motif had to include at least three viral sequences and show V-gene enrichment. TCRdb mirrors the immuneACCESS table, restricted to in-frame sequences. Some clones are absent from its copies; in checked studies, under half trace to an unresolved V gene, and the reason for the others is unknown. V and J calls and clone size follow that table, whereas D and trimming were derived from the DNA. The sample data list around 91,000 clones, and about 87% of these were observed just once. Around 14% of the sample is held by the ten biggest clonotypes.

As encoded in the germline V gene, CDR1 is SGHVS while CDR2 is FNYEAQ. The junction carries 5 bases between V and J, which are trimmed by 2 bases and 3 bases respectively. Reading from cysteine to phenylalanine, the CDR3 counts 13 amino acids. Here the CDR3 DNA is all that survives: 39 bases in frame from base 1. These data originate in a study of T cells in localized non-small cell lung cancer (dated by TCRdb to the early 2020s). A note on the overall study: Comparing tumors with uninvolved tumor-adjacent lungs, the study looked at the T cell repertoires of approximately 250 patients with early-stage NSCLC. NSCLC patients had a mean age of roughly 64 years, and fewer than 150 were male and about 110 female. The cohort consisted of 236 treatment-naive NSCLC patients whose localized lung tumors had been resected. The paper's findings and limits, for the study overall: Higher T cell density in blood was associated with longer overall survival, whereas higher clonality in adjacent lung was associated with shorter survival. A median of roughly 60 of the top 100 tumor clones turned up in the paired uninvolved adjacent lung, and roughly 28 of those clones also ranked among the top 100 of that same adjacent lung. Because multi-region tumor sequencing was not done, intratumor heterogeneity could not be ruled out. Uninvolved tumor-adjacent lung showed the highest T cell clonality, higher than tumor, which suggests more focused antigenic responses in the uninvolved tumor-adjacent lung. Because the study design was exploratory, TCR variables were selected using unadjusted p-values without false-discovery rate correction.

At diagnosis, peripheral blood, uninvolved tumor-adjacent lung and tumor were collected and were preserved as a mix of fresh-frozen and FFPE material. Blood samples were analyzed as peripheral blood mononuclear cells for TCR repertoire profiling. In this chain, TRBV7-6 is recombined with TRBJ1-3, with the D gene uncertain. The receptor comes from a man aged 35 to 69 with stage I squamous cell lung carcinoma. This specimen consisted of peripheral blood, obtained before any cancer treatment. In nucleotides, the sequence is TGTGCCAGCAGCTTATATTTTGGAAACACCATATATTTT. Translated, it gives CASSLYFGNTIYF.